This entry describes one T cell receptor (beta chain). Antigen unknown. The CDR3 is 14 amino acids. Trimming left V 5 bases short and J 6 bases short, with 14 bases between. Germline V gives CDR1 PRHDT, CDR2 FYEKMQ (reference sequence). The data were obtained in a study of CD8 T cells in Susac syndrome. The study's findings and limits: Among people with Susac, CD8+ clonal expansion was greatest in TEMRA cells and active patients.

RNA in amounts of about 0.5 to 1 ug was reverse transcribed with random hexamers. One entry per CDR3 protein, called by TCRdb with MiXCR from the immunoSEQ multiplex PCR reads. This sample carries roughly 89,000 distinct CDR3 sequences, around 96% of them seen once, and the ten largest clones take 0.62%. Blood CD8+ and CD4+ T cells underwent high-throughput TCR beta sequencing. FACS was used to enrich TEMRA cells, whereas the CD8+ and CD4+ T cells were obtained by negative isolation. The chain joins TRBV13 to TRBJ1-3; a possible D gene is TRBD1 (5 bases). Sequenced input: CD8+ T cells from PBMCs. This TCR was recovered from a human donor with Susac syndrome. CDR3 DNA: TGTGCCAGCAGCCCCCCGGGACCGAAAAACACCATATATTTT. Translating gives CASSPPGPKNTIYF.